A single sample gave rise to the 21 T cell receptor beta chains below, sequenced in a study of vaccination and CD4 T cells after COVID-19. Antigens of these TCRs are unknown. The Oncomine TCR Beta short-read assay sequenced DNA from cultured CD4+ T cells. MiXCR was run by TCRdb on the PCR reads, yielding one entry per CDR3 protein. The sample yields approximately 8,500 distinct CDR3 sequences, around three fifths seen once. The treatment here: approximately 11-day PBMC culture with coronavirus spike peptide pools or control peptides (ViraFEST assay). The sequenced sample consisted of CD4+ T cells from blood, cultured in vitro. These receptors all come from a human donor who had recovered from COVID-19.

J is TRBJ2-7 and V is TRBV4-3; D is unclear. This CDR3 comprises 15 residues. CDR1 LGHNA and CDR2 YSLEER come from the germline V gene. V lost 0 bases and J 0 bases, leaving 9 bases between the germline ends. CDR3 nucleotides: TGCGCCAGCAGCCAAGATCGGCGGAGCTCCTACGAGCAGTACTTC. It codes for CASSQDRRSSYEQYF.

V usage is TRBV12-3 or TRBV12-4 and J usage is TRBJ1-2, with D hard to call. Deletions cut 6 bases from V and 0 bases from J, with 5 bases between. The CDR3 is made up of 12 amino acids. CDR3 nucleotides: TGTGCCAGCAGGGCATCTAACTATGGCTACACCTTC. Amino acid sequence: CASRASNYGYTF.

The chain has TRBV6-1 and TRBJ1-3; tentative D call: TRBD1 (5 bases). V lost 5 bases, J lost 4 bases, and 15 bases lay in between. The CDR3 loop spans 15 amino acids. Looked up from germline, CDR1 is MNHNS and CDR2 is SASEGT. CDR3 nucleotide sequence: TGTGCCAGCAGTCCTCTTGGGGGGTACGGAAACACCATATATTTT. This encodes CASSPLGGYGNTIYF.

The gene calls are TRBV2 and TRBJ2-1; tentatively, D is TRBD2 (7 bases). From germline, CDR1 is SNHLY and CDR2 FYNNEI. Trimming stripped 6 bases from V and 6 bases from J, with 15 bases between. The CDR3 consists of 14 residues. DNA of the CDR3: TGTGCCAGCAGCGTAGGGGGGGCGGGCAATGAGCAGTTCTTC. Its translation is CASSVGGAGNEQFF. Combining the CDR3 with reference TRBV2 and TRBJ2-1 gives the whole variable domain EPEVTQTPSHQVTQMGQEVILRCVPISNHLYFYWYRQILGQKVEFLVSFYNNEISEKSEIFDDQFSVERPDGSNFTLKIRSTKLEDSAMYFCASSVGGAGNEQFFGPGTRLTVL.

The rearrangement uses TRBV20-1 and TRBJ1-2; D is perhaps TRBD1 (5 bases). The CDR3 sequence is 14 residues long. CDR1 and CDR2 from the germline V gene are DFQATT and SNEGSKA (reference sequence). V shed 3 bases and J shed 5 bases, with 16 bases lying between them. The CDR3 here is CSASPRQPYYGYTF. The CDR3 DNA is TGCAGTGCTAGTCCCCGACAGCCCTATTATGGCTACACCTTC.

V gene TRBV20-1 combines with J gene TRBJ2-3; the match to TRBD2 covers 15 bases. There are 15 residues in the CDR3. CDR1 is DFQATT, CDR2 SNEGSKA, per germline (reference sequence). V lost 5 bases, J lost 6 bases, and 6 bases stayed unmatched. The DNA of the CDR3 is TGCAGTGCTGGGACTAGCGGGAGGTGGATTGATACGCAGTATTTT. Amino acids: CSAGTSGRWIDTQYF.

This chain links TRBV11-3 with TRBJ2-2, with D hard to call. V was pared by 8 bases and J by 0 bases, with 10 bases between. This CDR3 comprises 14 residues. Germline assignment: CDR1 SGHNT and CDR2 YENEEA. CDR3 protein: CASRLGTNTGELFF. As DNA, the CDR3 is TGTGCCAGCCGGTTGGGGACGAACACCGGGGAGCTGTTTTTT.

This CDR3 is CSARDYTGLGNTIYF. DNA of the CDR3: TGCAGTGCTAGAGATTATACAGGACTGGGAAACACCATATATTTT. The gene calls are TRBV20-1 and TRBJ1-3, with TRBD1 as a possible D gene (5 bases). Germline V gene data show CDR1 as DFQATT and CDR2 as SNEGSKA (reference sequence). With 0 bases removed from V and 4 bases from J, the gap between germline ends came to 13 bases. The CDR3 length is 15 residues.

The chain recombines TRBV27 with TRBJ1-2, with 9 bases fitting TRBD1. Germline CDR1 MNHEY, CDR2 SMNVEV (reference sequence). This CDR3 spans 13 amino acids. V shed 9 bases and J 3 bases; nucleotides not matched to a gene: 5. In DNA form, the CDR3 reads TGTGCCAGGAACAGGGGGCAGGACTATGGCTACACCTTC. It translates to CARNRGQDYGYTF.

This clonotype was seen only a few times. This chain connects TRBV19 to TRBJ2-3; the D gene is possibly TRBD2 (7 bases). The germline V gene has CDR1 LNHDA and CDR2 SQIVND (reference sequence). Between the trimmed V and J ends, which lost 5 bases and 0 bases, there was a span of 15 bases. The CDR3 runs 16 residues. This CDR3 reads CASSLMGGASTDTQYF. Written as DNA, the CDR3 is TGTGCCAGTAGTCTTATGGGGGGGGCTAGCACAGATACGCAGTATTTT.

J is TRBJ2-3 and V is TRBV7-2; TRBD2 is a possible D gene (7 bases). The CDR3 has 14 amino acids. CDR1 is SGHTA, CDR2 FQGNSA, per germline. Trimming cost V 6 bases and J 5 bases, with 15 bases left between them. CDR3 nucleotide sequence: TGTGCCAGCAGATATAAGGGGGGGCAAGATACGCAGTATTTT. It translates to CASRYKGGQDTQYF.

This chain links TRBV7-8 with TRBJ1-1; 10 bases are shared with TRBD1. The CDR3 loop spans 15 amino acids. The germline V gene encodes CDR1 SGHVS and CDR2 FQNEAQ. V trimming: 5 bases; J trimming: 4 bases; junction bases outside the gene matches: 7. The CDR3 sequence is CASSARQGAFTEAFF. In DNA, the CDR3 is TGTGCCAGCAGCGCCCGACAGGGGGCTTTCACTGAAGCTTTCTTT.

This clonotype came up a few times. This chain connects TRBV12-3 or TRBV12-4 to TRBJ2-3, with 9 bases identical to TRBD2. There are 17 residues in the CDR3. The trim removed 4 bases at V and 5 bases at J, leaving 13 bases unmatched. For the CDR3, the DNA is TGTGCCAGCAGTTCCGGGTTGGGACTAGCTCGTGTAGATACGCAGTATTTT. The encoded protein is CASSSGLGLARVDTQYF.

J is TRBJ2-1 and V is TRBV21-1; the listed D gene, TRBD1, was not tested against the DNA. TRBV21-1 is a recognized pseudogene. The CDR3 covers 15 residues. Here the CDR3 DNA reads TGTGCCAGCCGCAAACCGACAGGGTTGCGCAATGAGCAGTTCTTC. Translated, it gives CASRKPTGLRNEQFF.

The gene calls are TRBV20-1 and TRBJ2-1, with D perhaps matching TRBD2 (5 bases). The CDR3 spans 14 residues. Trimming removed 7 bases from V and 1 base from J, with 14 bases in between. Germline V lookup: CDR1 DFQATT, CDR2 SNEGSKA (reference sequence). The CDR3 region has the DNA TGCAGTGTCACAACTAGTCGGTCCTACAATGAGCAGTTCTTC. This translates into CSVTTSRSYNEQFF.

This clonotype was observed a few times. The J gene is TRBJ1-6, the V gene TRBV20-1; D is unclear. Trimming pared 2 bases from V and 5 bases from J, leaving 13 bases between. Germline CDR1 reads DFQATT; CDR2 reads SNEGSKA (reference sequence). CDR3 length equals 15 residues. CDR3: CSARLAGRDNSPLHF. CDR3 coding DNA: TGCAGTGCTAGACTGGCAGGTCGAGATAATTCACCCCTCCACTTT.

This clonotype was found a few times. CDR3 bases: TGTGCCAGCAGCTTTCGGTCCGGGGAGCTGTTTTTT. It specifies CASSFRSGELFF. The chain links TRBV7-3 to TRBJ2-2; D is unresolved. This CDR3 contains 12 residues. Germline V CDR1 and CDR2: SGHTA, FQGTGA. Trimming removed 3 bases at V and 6 bases at J, with 5 bases between.

The chain couples TRBV11-2 to TRBJ1-1; D is ambiguous. The ends were cut back, 3 bases at V and 3 bases at J, with 8 bases in the middle. The CDR3 is made up of 13 amino acids. CDR1 SGHAT and CDR2 FQNNGV come from the germline V gene. Here the CDR3 reads CASSLLWDTEAFF. The CDR3 DNA reads as TGTGCCAGCAGCTTGCTCTGGGACACTGAAGCTTTCTTT.

A few counts support this clonotype. The limits of the CDR3 on the DNA are not certain, so only TCRdb's listed CDR3 is given. The gene calls are TRBV2 and TRBJ1-2; the listed D gene, TRBD1, was not tested against the DNA. Ends included, the CDR3 has 16 residues. Germline assignment: CDR1 SNHLY and CDR2 FYNNEI. The CDR3 here is CASSASGQGGNYGYTF.

CDR3 in amino acids: CASSQQGLETQYF. DNA for the CDR3: TGCGCCAGCTCCCAACAGGGGCTGGAGACCCAGTACTTC. The genes are TRBV5-1 and TRBJ2-5; TRBD1 aligns across 7 bases. The CDR3 sequence is 13 residues long. The V gene's germline CDR1 is SGHRS and CDR2 YFSETQ. Trimming at V came to 7 bases and at J to 5 bases, leaving 8 bases not matched to a gene.

This rearrangement joins TRBV7-2 to TRBJ2-7; 9 positions agree with TRBD2. The CDR3 has 16 residues. Germline V gene sequence: CDR1 SGHTA, CDR2 FQGNSA. V gave up 0 bases and J gave up 7 bases; unmatched junction bases: 10. CDR3 loop: CASSLAPTAGGLEQYF. Here the CDR3 DNA reads TGTGCCAGCAGCTTAGCCCCTACAGCGGGAGGCCTAGAGCAGTACTTC.